This record concerns one T cell receptor (beta chain) sequence. The antigen remains undetermined. The method was immunoSEQ multiplex PCR; TCRdb's version includes in-frame clones alone and lacks a portion of them. The sample lists about 380,000 clones, 80% to 90% occurring once. Treatment given: about 20 received Ad26.COV2.S at low or high dose, single or two shots; about five received placebo; per-sample allocation not given. Specimens were obtained on day 63 following the first vaccine or placebo injection. An adult donor aged 18-55 years was enrolled in Boston. The data derive from a study of Ad26.COV2.S vaccination and SARS-CoV-2 variants. Study findings and constraints: Measures of TCR breadth and depth may have fallen short of total T cell responses. Considerable breadth of spike-specific CD8+ and CD4+ T cell responses has reportedly been documented following vaccination.

The receptor was derived from a person aged 18-65 years who received the Ad26.COV2.S COVID-19 vaccine or a placebo. Sequencing was performed on peripheral blood, taken in a trial of Ad26.COV2.S vaccine versus placebo.

The CDR3 DNA is TGTGCCAGCAGTGAAAGGGACAGGGCTTCCCACGAGCAGTACTTC. Its protein product is CASSERDRASHEQYF. The chain uses TRBV6-1 and TRBJ2-7; 9 positions agree with TRBD1. This CDR3 spans 15 amino acids. Germline V gene lookup returns CDR1 MNHNS and CDR2 SASEGT. V was pared by 2 bases and J by 5 bases, with 7 bases of the junction left unmatched.